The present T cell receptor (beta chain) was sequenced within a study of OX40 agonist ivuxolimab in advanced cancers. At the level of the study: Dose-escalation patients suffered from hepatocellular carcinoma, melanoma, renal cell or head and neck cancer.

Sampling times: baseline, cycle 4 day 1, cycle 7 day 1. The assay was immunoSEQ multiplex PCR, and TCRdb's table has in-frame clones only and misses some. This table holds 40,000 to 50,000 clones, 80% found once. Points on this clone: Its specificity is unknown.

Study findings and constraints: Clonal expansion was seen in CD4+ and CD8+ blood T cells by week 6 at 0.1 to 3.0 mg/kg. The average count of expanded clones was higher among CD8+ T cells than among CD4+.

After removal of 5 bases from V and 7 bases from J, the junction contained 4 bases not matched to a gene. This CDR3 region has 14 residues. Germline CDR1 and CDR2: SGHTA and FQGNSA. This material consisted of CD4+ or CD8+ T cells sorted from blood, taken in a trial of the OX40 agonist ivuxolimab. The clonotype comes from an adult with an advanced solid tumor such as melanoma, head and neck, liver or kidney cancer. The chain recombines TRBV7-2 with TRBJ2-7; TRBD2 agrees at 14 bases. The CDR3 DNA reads TGTGCCAGCAGCCCCAGGACTAGCGGGAGGGAGCAGTACTTC. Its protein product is CASSPRTSGREQYF.